The next 27 T cell receptor beta chains were all read from a single sample in a study of HIV-infected patients and healthy controls. cDNA was made from roughly 470 ng RNA using alpha and beta constant primers. Alpha and beta chain libraries were made separately by chain-specific third strand synthesis with multiplexing indices. TCRdb reprocessed the 5' RACE reads via MiXCR and lists one record per CDR3 protein. This sample has fewer than 5,500 distinct CDR3 sequences, with 20% to 25% found just once. Roughly three months, about 14 weeks, into antiretroviral therapy, follow-up blood was collected. No cell fractionation was done, so the repertoire covers all unsorted peripheral blood T cells. The material was blood, obtained during antiretroviral therapy. These receptors originate from an adult with HIV infection.

This clonotype qualifies as medium-sized. The V and J genes are TRBV19 and TRBJ1-1; D call uncertain. V lost 7 bases and J lost 1, with 10 bases in between. The CDR3 extends over 13 amino acids. Germline V gene lookup returns CDR1 LNHDA and CDR2 SQIVND (reference sequence). The CDR3 region has the DNA TGTGCCAGTAAGAAACTCAAGAACACTGAAGCTTTCTTT. This codes for CASKKLKNTEAFF.

By share, this clonotype ranks as medium-sized. The rearrangement joins TRBV10-3 to TRBJ2-3; no clear D gene. CDR3 length: 14 amino acids. V shed 10 bases and J shed 0 bases, with 14 bases lying between them. CDR1 is ENHRY, CDR2 SYGVKD, per germline. The CDR3 here is CATSPMDSTDTQYF. CDR3 in DNA: TGTGCCACGTCCCCCATGGACAGCACAGATACGCAGTATTTT.

This clonotype has a handful of counts. The chain has TRBV29-1 and TRBJ2-5; no firm D call. Germline V gene sequence: CDR1 SQVTM, CDR2 ANQGSEA. V lost 0 bases, J lost 7 bases, and 9 bases lay in between. This CDR3 has 12 residues. The CDR3 coding sequence is TGCAGCGTTGAAGAACAAGACCTGACCCAGTACTTC. Translated, it gives CSVEEQDLTQYF. The whole variable domain, remainder taken from reference TRBV29-1 and TRBJ2-5, is SAVISQKPSRDICQRGTSLTIQCQVDSQVTMMFWYRQQPGQSLTLIATANQGSEATYESGFVIDKFPISRPNLTFSTLTVSNMSPEDSSIYLCSVEEQDLTQYFGPGTRLLVL.

By frequency in the sample, this clonotype is medium-sized (0.01 to 0.1%). CDR3 DNA: TGTGCCGGGTCCCTAGCGGGGGAAACAGATACGCAGTATTTT. This encodes CAGSLAGETDTQYF. This rearrangement joins TRBV28 to TRBJ2-3, with TRBD2 matching over 10 bases. V shed 11 bases, J shed 3 bases, and the junction held 8 bases outside the gene matches. The germline V gene has CDR1 MDHEN and CDR2 SYDVKM. The CDR3 has 14 amino acids. The whole variable domain, filled in from reference TRBV28 and TRBJ2-3, reads DVKVTQSSRYLVKRTGEKVFLECVQDMDHENMFWYRQDPGLGLRLIYFSYDVKMKEKGDIPEGYSVSREKKERFSLILESASTNQTSMYLCAGSLAGETDTQYFGPGTRLTVL.

This clonotype appeared many times. The chain couples TRBV6-2 or TRBV6-3 to TRBJ1-2; maybe TRBD1 (6 bases). Germline CDR1 reads MNHEY; CDR2 reads SVGEGT. V lost 2 bases and J 0 bases, leaving 19 bases between the germline ends. CDR3 size: 18 residues. The DNA of the CDR3 is TGTGCCAGCAGTTACCCATCCTCCCGGACAGACACTAACTATGGCTACACCTTC. It encodes CASSYPSSRTDTNYGYTF.

This clonotype has only one observation. This clone may be a read error of a much larger clone one base away. The chain is built from TRBV7-2 and TRBJ1-5; D gene ambiguous. Germline loops: CDR1 SGHTA, CDR2 FQGNSA. This CDR3 has 14 residues. CDR3 sequence: CASSSLGSNQTQHF. The CDR3 DNA sequence: TGTGCCAGCAGCTCCCTGGGGAGCAATCAGACCCAGCATTTT.

This clonotype is deemed medium-sized. The chain is built from TRBV12-3 or TRBV12-4 and TRBJ1-4; 7 bases align to TRBD1. This CDR3 region has 15 residues. Trimming cost V 6 bases and J 9 bases; bases outside gene matches: 13. This CDR3 reads CASSPGTALMKKLFF. CDR3 bases: TGTGCCAGCAGCCCGGGGACAGCCCTAATGAAAAAACTGTTTTTT.

Notes on this clonotype: A much larger clone is a single base away; this may be a read error. This sequence joins TRBV19 and TRBJ2-7; 7 bases align to TRBD1. The V and J ends lost 3 bases and 4 bases, in that order; junction bases with no gene match: 9. CDR1 LNHDA and CDR2 SQIVND come from the germline V gene (reference sequence). The CDR3 covers 15 residues. The CDR3 protein is CASSIGTGVWYEQYF. CDR3 DNA sequence: TGTGCCAGTAGTATCGGTACAGGGGTATGGTACGAGCAGTACTTC.

Remarks on this clonotype: This may be a read error, as it is one base from a much larger clone. The V and J genes are TRBV5-6 and TRBJ1-1; D not certain. The CDR3 length is 13 residues. Germline values: CDR1 SGHDT, CDR2 YYEEEE. The CDR3 DNA is TGTGCCAGAAGCTTGGGAGGGCTTTCTGAAGCTTTCTTT. Encoded protein: CARSLGGLSEAFF.

The chain uses TRBV27 and TRBJ2-1; 11 bases match TRBD2. V dropped 7 bases and J dropped 9; count of bases not matched to a gene: 14. CDR1 and CDR2 from the germline V gene are MNHEY and SMNVEV (reference sequence). The CDR3 sequence is 16 residues long. As DNA, the CDR3 is TGTGCCAGCACCCCGTGGTTTAGCGGGGGGGCCGGTGAGCAGTTCTTC. Translated, it gives CASTPWFSGGAGEQFF.

Points on this clonotype: One end of the junction is discordant with germline, which a read error may explain. The chain links TRBV4-1 to TRBJ2-7, with D tentatively TRBD2 (6 bases). Germline CDR1 MGHRA, CDR2 YSYEKL. The CDR3 length is 16 residues. The CDR3 spells CASSKDSGRVLYEQYF. CDR3 DNA: TGCGCCAGCAGCAAAGATAGCGGCAGGGTCCTCTACGAGCAGTACTTC.

This clonotype is medium-sized (0.01 to 0.1%) in the sample. The V gene is TRBV7-2, the J gene TRBJ2-3; possible D gene TRBD1, 6 bases. CDR1 and CDR2 from the germline V gene are SGHTA and FQGNSA. V lost 5 bases, J lost 7 bases, and 22 bases lay in between. The CDR3 is made up of 16 amino acids. The CDR3 loop is CASSPRAGVGANTQYF. The CDR3, as DNA: TGTGCCAGCAGCCCTAGGGCCGGGGTGGGGGCCAATACGCAGTATTTT.

This clonotype was counted between two and nine times. The CDR3 is CASTFTHRNQPQHF. CDR3 bases: TGTGCCAGCACCTTCACCCATCGCAATCAGCCCCAGCATTTT. V and J are TRBV6-4 and TRBJ1-5, with D hard to call. Trimming cost V 7 bases and J 2 bases, with 12 bases left between them. The CDR3 has 14 residues. CDR1 and CDR2 (germline): MRHNA, SNTAGT.

Sample share makes this clonotype medium-sized (0.01 to 0.1%). The chain recombines TRBV11-2 with TRBJ2-3; D is uncertain. Trimming took off 5 bases at V and 3 bases at J, with 3 bases between the two ends. This CDR3 has 11 amino acids. The germline gives CDR1 SGHAT, CDR2 FQNNGV. CDR3 loop: CASSRTDTQYF. CDR3 in DNA: TGTGCCAGCAGCCGTACAGATACGCAGTATTTT.

The sample holds many counts of this clonotype. The chain couples TRBV20-1 to TRBJ2-3, with TRBD2 matching 7 bases. V lost 5 bases, J lost 1 base, and 3 bases stayed unmatched. The CDR3 has 13 amino acids. Germline V gene data show CDR1 as DFQATT and CDR2 as SNEGSKA (reference sequence). CDR3 sequence reads: CSAGLGGTDTQYF. As DNA, the CDR3 is TGCAGTGCTGGACTAGGGGGCACAGATACGCAGTATTTT.

Relative to its sample, this clonotype is medium-sized. V gene TRBV25-1 combines with J gene TRBJ1-6; D ambiguous. The V end lost 3 bases, the J end lost 7 bases, and 10 bases lay between the germline ends. The CDR3 runs to 14 residues. Germline V gene data show CDR1 as MGHDK and CDR2 as SYGVNS. The CDR3 DNA reads as TGTGCCAGCAGTGAGCCCCACAAAAATTCACCCCTCCACTTT. Protein product: CASSEPHKNSPLHF.

This clonotype was seen a single time. A single base separates this from a much larger clone, so it may be a read error. The chain recombines TRBV10-2 with TRBJ2-1, with 9 bases aligning to TRBD1. The CDR3 covers 15 residues. Germline CDR1 reads WSHSY; CDR2 reads SAAADI. V lost 7 bases, J lost 3 bases, and 7 bases stayed unmatched. CDR3 loop: CASMGTGFYYNEQFF. In DNA form, the CDR3 reads TGCGCCAGCATGGGGACAGGGTTCTACTACAATGAGCAGTTCTTC.

The CDR3 DNA sequence: TGCGCCAGCAGCCACCCCGTCGTTAATGAAAAACTGTTTTTT. It yields the protein CASSHPVVNEKLFF. V usage is TRBV4-1 and J usage is TRBJ1-4; D remains ambiguous. Germline CDR1 reads MGHRA; CDR2 reads YSYEKL. Deletions cut 3 bases from V and 4 bases from J, with 9 bases between. The CDR3 contains 14 residues.

This chain uses TRBV7-8 with TRBJ1-2, with D possibly being TRBD1 (5 bases). CDR1 is SGHVS, CDR2 FQNEAQ, per germline. Trimming took 10 bases from V and 8 from J, leaving 17 bases between them. This CDR3 has 12 residues. CDR3 region: CAIPGPRGGYTF. In DNA form, the CDR3 reads TGTGCCATTCCGGGACCCCGAGGAGGCTACACCTTC.

The table lists this clonotype with many counts. V usage is TRBV5-4 and J usage is TRBJ2-2; D possibly matches TRBD1 or TRBD2 (5 bases each). Deletions cut 5 bases from V and 9 bases from J, with 20 bases between. This CDR3 has 15 residues. The germline CDR1 and CDR2 sequences are SGHNT and YYREEE (reference sequence). In DNA, the CDR3 is TGTGCCAGCAGGGTCGGGGTTACGGGGCCCTGGGAGCTGTTTTTT. Encoded protein: CASRVGVTGPWELFF.

This clonotype showed up many times. The gene calls are TRBV19 and TRBJ2-7; 9 bases map to TRBD2. Germline V gene sequence: CDR1 LNHDA, CDR2 SQIVND (reference sequence). The CDR3 sequence is 15 residues long. Trimming took 0 bases from V and 3 from J; bases not matched to a gene: 3. The CDR3 spells CASSIDSSGVYEQYF. CDR3 nucleotides: TGTGCCAGTAGTATAGATTCTAGCGGGGTCTACGAGCAGTACTTC.

This clonotype is classed as medium-sized. This chain joins TRBV5-8 and TRBJ2-3; 9 bases map to TRBD2. There are 15 residues in the CDR3. In germline, CDR1 is SGHTS, CDR2 YDEGEE. V was pared by 0 bases and J by 1 base, with 0 bases of the junction left unmatched. In nucleotides, the CDR3 is TGTGCCAGCAGCTTGGTAGCGGGGGGCACAGATACGCAGTATTTT. Protein: CASSLVAGGTDTQYF.

On this clonotype: Just one base apart from a much larger clone, this may be a read error. The V call is TRBV7-9, the J call TRBJ1-5, with 7 bases identical to TRBD1. This CDR3 spans 14 amino acids. Germline CDR1 SEHNR, CDR2 FQNEAQ (reference sequence). Trimming removed 5 bases from V and 8 bases from J; junction bases left unmatched: 9. CDR3 residues: CASSQTGESKPQHF. The CDR3 DNA sequence: TGTGCCAGCAGCCAAACAGGGGAGAGTAAGCCCCAGCATTTT.

About this clonotype itself: This may stem from a read error, because a much larger clone lies one nucleotide away. V usage is TRBV7-2 and J usage is TRBJ2-1; D is uncertain. CDR3 length: 15 amino acids. Deletions cut 1 base from V and 0 bases from J, with 7 bases between. Germline V gene sequence: CDR1 SGHTA, CDR2 FQGNSA. This CDR3 is CASSLERISYNEQFF. In DNA, the CDR3 is TGTGCCAGCAGCTTAGAACGGATCTCCTACAATGAGCAGTTCTTC.

This clonotype was seen at least ten times. The chain uses TRBV14 and TRBJ1-4; 9 bases align to TRBD1. The junction had 6 bases not matched to a gene; V was cut back by 3 bases and J by 7 bases. CDR1 and CDR2 (germline): SGHDN, FVKESK. The CDR3 runs to 15 residues. The chain's CDR3 is CASSHRTGGPEKLFF. The CDR3 coding sequence is TGTGCCAGCAGCCATCGCACAGGGGGCCCTGAAAAACTGTTTTTT.

This chain connects TRBV3-1 to TRBJ2-3, with D uncertain. V lost 2 bases to trimming and J lost 7 bases, with 7 bases between them. CDR1 is LGHDT, CDR2 YNNKEL, per germline (reference sequence). This CDR3 spans 12 amino acids. Written as DNA, the CDR3 is TGTGCCAGCAGCCAATCACTGAATACGCAGTATTTT. Its protein is CASSQSLNTQYF.

By share, this clonotype counts as medium-sized (0.01 to 0.1%). J is TRBJ1-4 and V is TRBV5-4; 8 nucleotides line up with TRBD1. In germline, CDR1 is SGHNT, CDR2 YYREEE (reference sequence). J lost 4 bases, V lost 4 bases, and 3 bases had no gene match. The CDR3 extends over 14 amino acids. Written as DNA, the CDR3 is TGTGCCAGCAGCGCGGGACAGGATAATGAAAAACTGTTTTTT. Translating it yields CASSAGQDNEKLFF.